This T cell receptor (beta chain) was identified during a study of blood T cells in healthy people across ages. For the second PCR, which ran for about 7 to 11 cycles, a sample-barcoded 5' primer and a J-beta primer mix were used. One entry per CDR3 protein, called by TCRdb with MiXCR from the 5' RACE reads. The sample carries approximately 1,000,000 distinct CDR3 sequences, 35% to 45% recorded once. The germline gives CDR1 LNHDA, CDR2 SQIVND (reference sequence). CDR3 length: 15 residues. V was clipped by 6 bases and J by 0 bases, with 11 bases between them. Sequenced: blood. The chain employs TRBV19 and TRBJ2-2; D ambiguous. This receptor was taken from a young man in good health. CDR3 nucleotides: TGTGCCAGTAGGGCCCGACGACCGAACACCGGGGAGCTGTTTTTT. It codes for CASRARRPNTGELFF.